The next 24 T cell receptor beta chains were all read from a single sample in a study of spatial heterogeneity in lung cancer. TCRdb re-called the 5' RACE reads through MiXCR, storing one row per CDR3 protein. The sample shows 40,000 to 50,000 distinct CDR3 sequences, more than 9% of them seen only once. The time point is: blood at routine non-recurrence follow-up after resection. The starting material was PBMCs, obtained at follow-up. These receptor sequences come from a female donor with early-stage non-small cell lung cancer.

The rearrangement joins TRBV5-1 to TRBJ1-1; no clear D. V was pared by 4 bases and J by 1 base, with 11 bases between. The CDR3 sequence is 14 residues long. From germline, CDR1 is SGHRS and CDR2 YFSETQ. The CDR3 spells CASSPGPANTEAFF. The DNA for the CDR3 is TGCGCCAGCAGCCCCGGACCGGCGAACACTGAAGCTTTCTTT.

This clonotype was seen more than once but under ten times. This chain links TRBV7-3 with TRBJ1-2; no clear D. CDR3 length equals 13 residues. Germline lookup yields CDR1 SGHTA and CDR2 FQGTGA. V lost 5 bases and J 0 bases, leaving 7 bases between the germline ends. The CDR3 DNA reads as TGTGCCAGCAGCATCGGTGCTAACTATGGCTACACCTTC. This sequence encodes CASSIGANYGYTF.

The chain links TRBV6-2 or TRBV6-3 to TRBJ2-7, with D maybe TRBD1 (6 bases). CDR1 and CDR2 (germline): MNHEY, SVGEGT. Deletions cut 2 bases from V and 2 bases from J, with 16 bases between. CDR3 size: 16 residues. In DNA form, the CDR3 reads TGTGCCAGCAGTTACGCCCCTGGCAGGGGAACCTACGAGCAGTACTTC. Encoded protein: CASSYAPGRGTYEQYF.

The V and J genes are TRBV6-5 and TRBJ1-1; D might be TRBD1 (5 bases). V lost 9 bases to trimming and J lost 0 bases, with 14 bases between them. Germline V lookup: CDR1 MNHEY, CDR2 SVGAGI. This CDR3 comprises 14 residues. The CDR3 is CASQTGALNTEAFF. CDR3 nucleotides: TGTGCCAGTCAAACAGGTGCGTTGAACACTGAAGCTTTCTTT.

This clonotype was seen at least ten times. This chain joins TRBV27 and TRBJ1-1; D unresolved. V lost 1 base and J lost 0, with 6 bases in between. This CDR3 spans 14 amino acids. The germline gives CDR1 MNHEY, CDR2 SMNVEV (reference sequence). DNA of the CDR3: TGTGCCAGCAGTTTATTGGGTATGAACACTGAAGCTTTCTTT. The encoded protein is CASSLLGMNTEAFF.

Written as DNA, the CDR3 is TGTGCCAGCAGCTTACGGGCTAGCGGGGGGGCCGGAGAGACCCAGTACTTC. Residues: CASSLRASGGAGETQYF. The chain is built from TRBV7-2 and TRBJ2-5, with 12 bases lining up with TRBD2. The trim removed 2 bases at V and 4 bases at J, leaving 8 bases unmatched. The CDR3 is 17 amino acids. Germline CDR1 reads SGHTA; CDR2 reads FQGNSA.

This rearrangement joins TRBV4-1 to TRBJ2-7; 9 bases align to TRBD1. J lost 5 bases, V lost 4 bases, and 9 bases had no gene match. From germline, CDR1 is MGHRA and CDR2 YSYEKL. The CDR3 is 15 residues long. The chain's CDR3 is CASSPAGTGRDEQYF. The CDR3, as DNA: TGCGCCAGCAGCCCCGCCGGGACAGGGAGAGACGAGCAGTACTTC.

This clonotype was seen a handful of times. V usage is TRBV12-3 or TRBV12-4 and J usage is TRBJ2-3, with 9 bases lining up with TRBD2. V shed 1 base and J 2 bases; nucleotides not matched to a gene: 4. The CDR3 consists of 16 residues. CDR3 residues: CASSLGGGGVTDTQYF. The CDR3 DNA reads TGTGCCAGCAGTTTAGGAGGCGGGGGGGTCACAGATACGCAGTATTTT.

Many counts were recorded for this clonotype. CDR3 DNA sequence: TGTGCCAGCAGTGACCAACTCCAGGGCTACGAGCAGTACTTC. Residues: CASSDQLQGYEQYF. The chain employs TRBV6-1 and TRBJ2-7; possible D gene TRBD1, 5 bases. From germline, CDR1 is MNHNS and CDR2 SASEGT. V was clipped by 3 bases and J by 3 bases, with 12 bases between them. The CDR3 loop spans 14 amino acids.

The chain combines TRBV19 with TRBJ2-3; 7 nucleotides agree with TRBD2. This CDR3 spans 12 amino acids. V gave up 11 bases and J gave up 5 bases; unmatched junction bases: 7. Germline V gene data show CDR1 as LNHDA and CDR2 as SQIVND (reference sequence). Here the CDR3 DNA reads TGTGCCGTAGAATCGGGAGGAGATACGCAGTATTTT. Residues: CAVESGGDTQYF.

This clonotype was seen ten or more times. This chain joins TRBV5-1 and TRBJ2-5; maybe TRBD2 (6 bases). This CDR3 has 15 amino acids. In germline, CDR1 is SGHRS, CDR2 YFSETQ. Trimming took 4 bases from V and 5 from J, leaving 18 bases between them. The CDR3 DNA is TGCGCCAGCAGCCCCGGGACTCGCGGCTCGGAGACCCAGTACTTC. It specifies CASSPGTRGSETQYF.

The chain combines TRBV6-5 with TRBJ2-7; 8 nucleotides line up with TRBD1. V shed 6 bases and J 0 bases; nucleotides not matched to a gene: 7. The length of the CDR3 is 15 residues. CDR1 MNHEY and CDR2 SVGAGI come from the germline V gene. CDR3: CASRRSGQDSYEQYF. The CDR3 nucleotides read TGTGCCAGCAGGCGGTCGGGACAGGACTCCTACGAGCAGTACTTC.

This clonotype was observed at least ten times. V gene TRBV3-1 combines with J gene TRBJ2-5; D is unclear. The CDR3 is 13 residues long. Germline assignment: CDR1 LGHDT and CDR2 YNNKEL (reference sequence). Trimming left V 1 base short and J 3 bases short, with 6 bases between. Written as DNA, the CDR3 is TGTGCCAGCAGCCAAGGGGCGGAAGAGACCCAGTACTTC. Its protein product is CASSQGAEETQYF.

This clonotype was counted ten times or more. The gene calls are TRBV3-2 and TRBJ2-2. TRBV3-2 is noted as a pseudogene. The CDR3 totals 10 residues. The CDR3 sequence is CANPTGELFF. CDR3 DNA: TGTGCCAATCCCACCGGGGAGCTGTTTTTT.

This clonotype was recorded a few times. The genes are TRBV14 and TRBJ2-7; tentatively, D is TRBD2 (5 bases). CDR1 is SGHDN, CDR2 FVKESK, per germline. This CDR3 has 13 residues. Trimming took off 5 bases at V and 6 bases at J, with 14 bases between the two ends. CDR3 residues: CASSLIRGSEQYF. The CDR3 DNA sequence: TGTGCCAGCAGCTTAATTCGGGGATCCGAGCAGTACTTC.

This chain joins TRBV20-1 and TRBJ1-1; weak D call: TRBD1 (5 bases). Per the germline V gene, CDR1 is DFQATT and CDR2 is SNEGSKA (reference sequence). CDR3 length: 16 amino acids. Between the trimmed V and J ends, which lost 7 bases and 4 bases, there was a span of 25 bases. CDR3 nucleotide sequence: TGCAGTGATAGCCCGTCGGGTTTGGGTGGGGCCACTGAAGCTTTCTTT. Translating it yields CSDSPSGLGGATEAFF.

This clonotype was counted many times. V and J are TRBV7-3 and TRBJ2-7; 9 positions match TRBD2. With 5 bases clipped from V and 5 bases from J, the junction kept 7 bases outside the gene matches. CDR3 length: 14 residues. Germline V gives CDR1 SGHTA, CDR2 FQGTGA. CDR3 protein: CASSPGLASNEQYF. DNA for the CDR3: TGTGCCAGCAGCCCGGGACTAGCTTCTAACGAGCAGTACTTC.

This clonotype was seen at least ten times. V is TRBV20-1 and J is TRBJ2-3; TRBD2 matches 8 bases. Trimming took 0 bases from V and 5 from J; bases not matched to a gene: 7. Germline loops: CDR1 DFQATT, CDR2 SNEGSKA (reference sequence). The CDR3 has 15 residues. The chain's CDR3 is CSARDSGGAIDTQYF. Written as DNA, the CDR3 is TGCAGTGCTAGAGATTCCGGGGGGGCCATAGATACGCAGTATTTT.

Many counts were recorded for this clonotype. This chain joins TRBV2 and TRBJ2-2; D gene unclear. V was clipped by 3 bases and J by 6 bases, with 8 bases between them. In germline, CDR1 is SNHLY, CDR2 FYNNEI. CDR3 length: 13 residues. CDR3: CASSELGAGELFF. The CDR3 DNA reads as TGTGCCAGCAGTGAGCTGGGCGCCGGGGAGCTGTTTTTT.

The chain recombines TRBV28 with TRBJ2-5; 10 bases agree with TRBD1. The V segment lost 5 bases and the J segment 6 bases; nucleotides outside the gene matches: 9. There are 15 residues in the CDR3. CDR1 is MDHEN and CDR2 is SYDVKM in the germline V gene. CDR3 amino acids: CASSGTGTGVKTQYF. CDR3 coding DNA: TGTGCCAGCAGTGGAACCGGGACAGGGGTCAAGACCCAGTACTTC.

There are many counts of this clonotype. CDR3 sequence (DNA): TGTGCCAGCAGCCTAGGGGGGTCCTACGAGCAGTACTTC. This sequence encodes CASSLGGSYEQYF. This chain links TRBV12-3 or TRBV12-4 with TRBJ2-7; D could derive from TRBD1 or TRBD2 (6 bases each). This CDR3 has 13 residues. The V gene lost 6 bases and the J gene lost 1 base, with 10 bases spanning the gap.

There are a few counts of this clonotype. The chain uses TRBV5-1 and TRBJ2-7; 7 bases agree with TRBD1. Germline V gene lookup returns CDR1 SGHRS and CDR2 YFSETQ. V was clipped by 2 bases and J by 4 bases; unmatched bases: 9. The length of the CDR3 is 15 residues. For the CDR3, the DNA is TGCGCCAGCAGCTTTGACGGCAGGGGGTTTTACGAGCAGTACTTC. It translates to CASSFDGRGFYEQYF.

The V and J genes are TRBV14 and TRBJ1-1; D not certain. Germline values: CDR1 SGHDN, CDR2 FVKESK. This CDR3 region has 15 residues. Trimming shortened V by 0 bases and J by 8 bases, and 16 bases separated the two germline ends. CDR3 loop: CASSQDFRSGMEAFF. The DNA for the CDR3 is TGTGCCAGCAGCCAAGATTTCAGATCTGGGATGGAAGCTTTCTTT.

This clonotype was seen ten or more times. This chain connects TRBV7-6 to TRBJ1-2; D gene unclear. V lost 5 bases, J lost 4 bases, and 11 bases lay in between. The CDR3 contains 13 residues. Per germline, CDR1 SGHVS and CDR2 FNYEAQ. CDR3 coding DNA: TGTGCCAGCAGCCTCCGGGAGGTCTATGGCTACACCTTC. Translated, it gives CASSLREVYGYTF.